The clone carrying this T cell receptor (beta chain) showed up just once. The antigen remains unidentified. The sample originates from a study of CD8+ T cells in alopecia areata. Samples from alopecia areata patients were lesional scalp punch biopsies and peripheral blood. Study outcomes and limitations: Unlike in mice, where it was clearer, TCR sharing across patients was less clear, possibly HLA-related. Across lesional scalp, and particularly alopecia totalis/universalis, clonality surpassed that of normal scalp.

After isolation, RNA underwent reverse transcription to generate cDNA as the sequencing template. The assay was immunoSEQ multiplex PCR, and TCRdb's table has in-frame clones only and misses some. The sample yields approximately 140,000 clones, around 47% seen once. The sequence was collected from a human donor with alopecia areata. What was sequenced was CD4+ T cells sorted from blood.

CDR3 region: CASKRAYSYEQYF. In DNA, the CDR3 is TGTGCCAGCAAAAGGGCCTATTCCTACGAGCAGTACTTC. The V call is TRBV2, the J call TRBJ2-7; D gene ambiguous. Germline CDR1 is SNHLY and CDR2 is FYNNEI. Deletions cut 7 bases from V and 1 base from J, with 11 bases between. CDR3 size: 13 residues.